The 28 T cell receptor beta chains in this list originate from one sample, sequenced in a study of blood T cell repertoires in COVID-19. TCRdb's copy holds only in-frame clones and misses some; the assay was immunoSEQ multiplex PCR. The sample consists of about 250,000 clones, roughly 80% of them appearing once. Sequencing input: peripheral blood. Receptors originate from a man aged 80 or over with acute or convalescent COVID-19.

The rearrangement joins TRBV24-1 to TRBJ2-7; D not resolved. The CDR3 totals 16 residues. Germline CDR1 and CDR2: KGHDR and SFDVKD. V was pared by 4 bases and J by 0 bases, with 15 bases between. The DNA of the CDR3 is TGTGCCACCAGTGAATCCGCGGCCTCGAGCTCCTACGAGCAGTACTTC. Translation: CATSESAASSSYEQYF.

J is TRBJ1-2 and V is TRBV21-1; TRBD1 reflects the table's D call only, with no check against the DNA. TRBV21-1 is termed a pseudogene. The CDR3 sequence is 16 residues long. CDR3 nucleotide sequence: TGTGCCAGCAGCAGCCTCCGGGACATCTCTAACTATGGCTACACCTTC. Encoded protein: CASSSLRDISNYGYTF.

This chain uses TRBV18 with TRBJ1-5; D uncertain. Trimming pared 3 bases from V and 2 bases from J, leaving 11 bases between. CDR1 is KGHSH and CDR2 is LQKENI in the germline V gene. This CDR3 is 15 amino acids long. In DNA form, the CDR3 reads TGTGCCAGCTCACCGGGGAGAAACGGCAATCAGCCCCAGCATTTT. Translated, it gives CASSPGRNGNQPQHF.

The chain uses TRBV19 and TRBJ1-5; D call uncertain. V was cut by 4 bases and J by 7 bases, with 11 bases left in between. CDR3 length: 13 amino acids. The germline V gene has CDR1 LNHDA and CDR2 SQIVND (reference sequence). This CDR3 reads CASSSPGSQPQHF. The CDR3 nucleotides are TGTGCCAGTAGTAGCCCGGGGTCGCAGCCCCAGCATTTT.

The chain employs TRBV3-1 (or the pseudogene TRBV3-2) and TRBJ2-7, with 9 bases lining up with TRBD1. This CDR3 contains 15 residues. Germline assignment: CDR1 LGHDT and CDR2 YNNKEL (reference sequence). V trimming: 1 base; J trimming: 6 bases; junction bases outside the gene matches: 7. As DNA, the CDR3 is TGTGCCAGCAGCCAAGGGACAGGGGAGATGGGCGAGCAGTACTTC. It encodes CASSQGTGEMGEQYF.

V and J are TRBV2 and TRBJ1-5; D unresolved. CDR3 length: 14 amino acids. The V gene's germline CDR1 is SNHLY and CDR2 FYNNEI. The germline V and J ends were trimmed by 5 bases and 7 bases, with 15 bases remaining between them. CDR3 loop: CASSRYEGGQPQHF. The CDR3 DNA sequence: TGTGCCAGCAGTCGGTACGAGGGAGGACAGCCCCAGCATTTT.

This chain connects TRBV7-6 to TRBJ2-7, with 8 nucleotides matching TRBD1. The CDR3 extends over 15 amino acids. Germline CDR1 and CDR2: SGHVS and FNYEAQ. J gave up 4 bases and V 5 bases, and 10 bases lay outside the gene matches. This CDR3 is CASSDSGTGHYEQYF. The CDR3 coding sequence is TGTGCCAGCAGCGACTCCGGGACAGGACATTACGAGCAGTACTTC. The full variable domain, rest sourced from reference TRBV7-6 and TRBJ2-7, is GAGVSQSPRYKVTKRGQDVALRCDPISGHVSLYWYRQALGQGPEFLTYFNYEAQQDKSGLPNDRFSAERPEGSISTLTIQRTEQRDSAMYRCASSDSGTGHYEQYFGPGTRLTVT.

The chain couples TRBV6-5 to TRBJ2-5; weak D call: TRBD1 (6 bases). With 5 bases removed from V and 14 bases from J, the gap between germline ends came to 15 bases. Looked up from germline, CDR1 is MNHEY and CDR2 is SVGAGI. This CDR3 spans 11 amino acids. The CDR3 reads CASSPDRLLYF. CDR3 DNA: TGTGCCAGCAGTCCTGACAGGTTACTCTACTTC.

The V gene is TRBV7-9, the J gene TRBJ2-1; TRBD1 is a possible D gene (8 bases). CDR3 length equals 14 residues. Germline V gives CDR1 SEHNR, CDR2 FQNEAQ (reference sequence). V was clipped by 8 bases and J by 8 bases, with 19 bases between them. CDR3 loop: CASGLTGEGYEQFF. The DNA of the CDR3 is TGTGCCAGCGGATTGACAGGGGAGGGTTATGAGCAGTTCTTC. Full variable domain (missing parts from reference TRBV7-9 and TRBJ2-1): DTGVSQNPRHKITKRGQNVTFRCDPISEHNRLYWYRQTLGQGPEFLTYFQNEAQLEKSRLLSDRFSAERPKGSFSTLEIQRTEQGDSAMYLCASGLTGEGYEQFFGPGTRLTVL.

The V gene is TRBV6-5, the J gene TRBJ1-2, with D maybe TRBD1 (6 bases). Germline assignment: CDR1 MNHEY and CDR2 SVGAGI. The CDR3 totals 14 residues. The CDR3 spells CVTRGDTLNYGYTF. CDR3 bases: TGTGTCACCCGGGGGGACACCCTTAACTATGGCTACACCTTC.

CDR3 residues: CASSSRGGTGVLEQYF. CDR3 sequence (DNA): TGTGCCAGCAGCTCCCGGGGCGGGACAGGGGTGCTCGAGCAGTACTTC. V and J are TRBV7-2 and TRBJ2-7, with 10 bases that match TRBD1. The J segment lost 6 bases and the V segment lost 4 bases, leaving 12 bases of the junction unmatched. In germline, CDR1 is SGHTA, CDR2 FQGNSA. This CDR3 spans 16 amino acids.

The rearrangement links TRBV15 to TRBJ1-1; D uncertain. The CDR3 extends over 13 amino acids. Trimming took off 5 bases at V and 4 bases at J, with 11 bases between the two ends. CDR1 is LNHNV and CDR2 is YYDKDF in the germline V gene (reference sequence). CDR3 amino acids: CATSPEGLTEAFF. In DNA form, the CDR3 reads TGTGCCACCAGCCCCGAGGGCCTCACTGAAGCTTTCTTT. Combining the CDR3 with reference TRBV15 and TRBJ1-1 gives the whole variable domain DAMVIQNPRYQVTQFGKPVTLSCSQTLNHNVMYWYQQKSSQAPKLLFHYYDKDFNNEADTPDNFQSRRPNTSFCFLDIRSPGLGDTAMYLCATSPEGLTEAFFGQGTRLTVV.

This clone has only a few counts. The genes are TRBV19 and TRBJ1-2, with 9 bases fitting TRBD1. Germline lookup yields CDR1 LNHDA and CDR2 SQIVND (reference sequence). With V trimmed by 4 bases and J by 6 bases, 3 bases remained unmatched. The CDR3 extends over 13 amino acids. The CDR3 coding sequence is TGTGCCAGTAGTAGGGACAGGGTCCATGGCTACACCTTC. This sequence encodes CASSRDRVHGYTF.

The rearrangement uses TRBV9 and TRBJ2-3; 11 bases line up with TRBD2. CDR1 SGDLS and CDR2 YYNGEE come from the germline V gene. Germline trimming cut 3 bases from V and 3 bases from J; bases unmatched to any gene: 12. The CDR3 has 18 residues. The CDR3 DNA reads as TGTGCCAGCAGCGCCGGGACTAGCGGATGGACGGGGACAGATACGCAGTATTTT. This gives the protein CASSAGTSGWTGTDTQYF.

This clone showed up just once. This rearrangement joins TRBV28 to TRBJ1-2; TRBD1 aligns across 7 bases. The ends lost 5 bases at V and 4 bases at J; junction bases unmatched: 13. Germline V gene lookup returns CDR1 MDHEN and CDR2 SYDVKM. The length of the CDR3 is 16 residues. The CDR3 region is CASSGVPGQRSYGYTF. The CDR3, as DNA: TGTGCCAGCAGTGGGGTACCGGGACAGAGGAGCTATGGCTACACCTTC.

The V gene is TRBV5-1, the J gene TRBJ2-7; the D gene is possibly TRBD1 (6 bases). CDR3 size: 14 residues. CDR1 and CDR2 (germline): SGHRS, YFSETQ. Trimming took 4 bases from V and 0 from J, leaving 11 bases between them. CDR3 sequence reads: CASSRTGISYEQYF. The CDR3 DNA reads TGCGCCAGCAGCCGTACAGGGATCTCCTACGAGCAGTACTTC.

CDR3 coding DNA: TGTGCCTGGTCCTCAGGGGGGAATTTTTCACCCCTCCACTTT. Its protein product is CAWSSGGNFSPLHF. J is TRBJ1-6 and V is TRBV30; TRBD1 aligns across 7 bases. Germline V CDR1 and CDR2: GTSNPN, SVGIG (reference sequence). This CDR3 has 14 residues. V lost 5 bases to trimming and J lost 9 bases; unmatched junction nucleotides: 10. The complete variable domain, with remaining parts taken from reference TRBV30 and TRBJ1-6, reads SQTIHQWPATLVQPVGSPLSLECTVEGTSNPNLYWYRQAAGRGLQLLFYSVGIGQISSEVPQNLSASRPQDRQFILSSKKLLLSDSGFYLCAWSSGGNFSPLHFGNGTRLTVT.

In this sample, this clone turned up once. DNA for the CDR3: TGTGCCAGCAGTGTAAGACAGGGGGACGCCTACGAGCAGTACTTC. This translates into CASSVRQGDAYEQYF. The gene calls are TRBV2 and TRBJ2-7; TRBD1 aligns across 9 bases. This CDR3 is built from 15 residues. Germline CDR1 reads SNHLY; CDR2 reads FYNNEI. V was clipped by 4 bases and J by 2 bases; unmatched bases: 6.

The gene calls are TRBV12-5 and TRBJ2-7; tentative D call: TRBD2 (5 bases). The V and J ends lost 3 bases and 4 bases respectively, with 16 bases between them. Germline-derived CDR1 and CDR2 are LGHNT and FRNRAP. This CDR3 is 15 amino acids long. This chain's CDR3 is CASGFIGGRKYEQYF. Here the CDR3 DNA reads TGTGCTAGTGGTTTTATAGGCGGGCGGAAATACGAGCAGTACTTC.

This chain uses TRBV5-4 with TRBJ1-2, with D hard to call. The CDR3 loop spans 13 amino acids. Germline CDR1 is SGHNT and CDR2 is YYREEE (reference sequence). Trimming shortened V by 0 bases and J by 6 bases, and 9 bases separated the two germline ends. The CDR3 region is CASSLVAVNGYTF. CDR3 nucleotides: TGTGCCAGCAGCTTGGTGGCAGTTAATGGCTACACCTTC.

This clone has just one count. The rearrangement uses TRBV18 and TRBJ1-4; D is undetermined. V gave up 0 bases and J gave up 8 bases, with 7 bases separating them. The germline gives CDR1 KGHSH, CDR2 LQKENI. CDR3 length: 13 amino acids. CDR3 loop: CASSPPLREKLFF. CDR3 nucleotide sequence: TGTGCCAGCTCACCACCGTTGAGAGAAAAACTGTTTTTT.

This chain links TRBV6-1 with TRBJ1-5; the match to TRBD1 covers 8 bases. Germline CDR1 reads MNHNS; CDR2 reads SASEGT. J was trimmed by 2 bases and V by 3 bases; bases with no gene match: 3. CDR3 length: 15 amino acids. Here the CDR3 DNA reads TGTGCCAGCAGTGATTGGGGACAGGGCAATCAGCCCCAGCATTTT. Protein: CASSDWGQGNQPQHF.

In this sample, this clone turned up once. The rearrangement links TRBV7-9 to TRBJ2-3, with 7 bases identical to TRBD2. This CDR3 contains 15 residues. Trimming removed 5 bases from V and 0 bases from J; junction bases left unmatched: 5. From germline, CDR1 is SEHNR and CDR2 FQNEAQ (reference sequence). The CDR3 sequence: CASSPSGTSTDTQYF. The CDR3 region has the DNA TGTGCCAGCAGCCCTAGCGGTACTAGCACAGATACGCAGTATTTT.

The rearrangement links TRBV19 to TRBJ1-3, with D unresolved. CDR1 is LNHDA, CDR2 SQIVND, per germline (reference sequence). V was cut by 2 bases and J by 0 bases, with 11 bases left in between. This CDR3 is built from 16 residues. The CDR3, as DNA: TGTGCCAGTAGTATAAGCGGAGTCAGCTCTGGAAACACCATATATTTT. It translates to CASSISGVSSGNTIYF.

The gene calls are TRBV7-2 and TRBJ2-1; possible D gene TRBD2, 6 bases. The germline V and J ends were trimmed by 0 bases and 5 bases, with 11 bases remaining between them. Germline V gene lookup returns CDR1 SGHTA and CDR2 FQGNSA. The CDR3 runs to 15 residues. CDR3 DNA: TGTGCCAGCAGCTTAGCGGGACTCGGGAACAATGAGCAGTTCTTC. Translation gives CASSLAGLGNNEQFF.

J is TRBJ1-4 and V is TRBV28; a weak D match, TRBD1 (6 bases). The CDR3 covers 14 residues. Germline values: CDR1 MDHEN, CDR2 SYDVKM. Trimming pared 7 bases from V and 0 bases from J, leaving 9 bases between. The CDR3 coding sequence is TGTGCCAGCACCACAGGGTCAACTAATGAAAAACTGTTTTTT. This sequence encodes CASTTGSTNEKLFF.

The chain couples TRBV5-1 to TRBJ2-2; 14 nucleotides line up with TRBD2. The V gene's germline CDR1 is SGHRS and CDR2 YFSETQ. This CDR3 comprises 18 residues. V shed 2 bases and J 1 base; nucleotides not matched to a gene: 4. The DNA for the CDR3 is TGCGCCAGCAGCTTTTGGACTAGCGGGAGGCTGAACACCGGGGAGCTGTTTTTT. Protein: CASSFWTSGRLNTGELFF.

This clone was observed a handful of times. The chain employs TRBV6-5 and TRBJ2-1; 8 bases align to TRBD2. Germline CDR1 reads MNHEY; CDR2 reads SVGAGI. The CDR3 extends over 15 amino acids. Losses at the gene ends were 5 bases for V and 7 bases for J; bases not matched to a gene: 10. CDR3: CASSRTSGLKNEQFF. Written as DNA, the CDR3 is TGTGCCAGCAGTCGAACTAGCGGACTAAAGAATGAGCAGTTCTTC.